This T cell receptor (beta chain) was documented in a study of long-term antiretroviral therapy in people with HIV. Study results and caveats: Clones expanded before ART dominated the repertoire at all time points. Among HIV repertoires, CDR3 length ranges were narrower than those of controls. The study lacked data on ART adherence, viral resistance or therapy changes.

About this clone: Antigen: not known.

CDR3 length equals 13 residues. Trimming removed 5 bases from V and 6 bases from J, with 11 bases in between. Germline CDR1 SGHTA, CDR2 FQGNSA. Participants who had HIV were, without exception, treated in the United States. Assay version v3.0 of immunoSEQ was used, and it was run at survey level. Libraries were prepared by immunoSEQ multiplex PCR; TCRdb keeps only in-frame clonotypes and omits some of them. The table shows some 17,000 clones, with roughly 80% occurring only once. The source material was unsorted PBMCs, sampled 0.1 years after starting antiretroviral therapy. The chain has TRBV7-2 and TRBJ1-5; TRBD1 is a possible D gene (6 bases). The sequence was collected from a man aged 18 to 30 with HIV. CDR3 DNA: TGTGCCAGCAGCGGCAGGGGTTCTCAGCCCCAGCATTTT. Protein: CASSGRGSQPQHF.